These T cell receptor beta chains were read from a single sample in a study of blood T cell repertoires in COVID-19. TCRdb's copy holds only in-frame clones and misses some; the assay was immunoSEQ multiplex PCR. The data contain around 260,000 clones, roughly 80% of them seen just once; the ten biggest clones take up over 4.5%. The material sequenced was peripheral blood. These receptors came from a man in his sixties who had recovered from COVID-19. The CDR3 runs from the conserved cysteine through the conserved F or W. Not every row has a clone size; where given, it reads once, few, many or a size class.

CDR3aa: CASSLVLGGYNEQFF; v_gene: TRBV7-9; len: 15; abundance: -
CDR3aa: CASSEQGTEAFF; v_gene: TRBV19; len: 12; abundance: -
CDR3aa: CASSLGTGNTGELFF; v_gene: TRBV5-1; len: 15; abundance: -
CDR3aa: CASSKVGPSGLEETQYF; v_gene: TRBV21-1; len: 17; abundance: -
CDR3aa: CASSQDSSGFYGYTF; v_gene: TRBV4-1; len: 15; abundance: -
CDR3aa: CASSFLTDGYTF; v_gene: TRBV5-4; len: 12; abundance: few
CDR3aa: CAWSAGTGPRNEQFF; v_gene: TRBV30; len: 15; abundance: -
CDR3aa: CASSRQGARNEQFF; v_gene: TRBV5-8; len: 14; abundance: -
CDR3aa: CASSALSGTGGSIEF; v_gene: TRBV10-2; len: 15; abundance: once
CDR3aa: CASSERSHSGSSDTQYF; v_gene: TRBV10-1; len: 17; abundance: -
CDR3aa: CASSLGAGHTEAFF; v_gene: TRBV5-4; len: 14; abundance: -
CDR3aa: CASSLVRGTNEKLFF; v_gene: TRBV11-2; len: 15; abundance: -
CDR3aa: CATSDHRQGLAGTGTGELFF; v_gene: TRBV24-1; len: 20; abundance: -
CDR3aa: CASSQPGQGGEKLFF; v_gene: TRBV14; len: 15; abundance: -
CDR3aa: CASSPPGTTNNEQFF; v_gene: TRBV18; len: 15; abundance: -
CDR3aa: CASSRTGPYEQYF; v_gene: TRBV18; len: 13; abundance: -
CDR3aa: CASSLGRGGQNIQYF; v_gene: TRBV7-8; len: 15; abundance: -
CDR3aa: CASSRGQGAPLHF; v_gene: TRBV6-5; len: 13; abundance: -
CDR3aa: CASRGETGRFVGYTF; v_gene: TRBV10-2; len: 15; abundance: -
CDR3aa: CASSQDVTSGWGRDEQYF; v_gene: TRBV4-1; len: 18; abundance: few
CDR3aa: CASSQDRVLTEAFF; v_gene: TRBV14; len: 14; abundance: -
CDR3aa: CASSPGTSGIPYEQYF; v_gene: TRBV18; len: 16; abundance: -
CDR3aa: CSVFGNDYGYTF; v_gene: TRBV29-1; len: 12; abundance: many
CDR3aa: CASSRPGLAIESNEQFF; v_gene: TRBV7-9; len: 17; abundance: -
CDR3aa: CASSQEERGSYNEQFF; v_gene: TRBV4-1; len: 16; abundance: -
CDR3aa: CATAPADTSGYGYTF; v_gene: TRBV24-1; len: 15; abundance: -
CDR3aa: CASSLVSPVDTQYF; v_gene: TRBV5-1; len: 14; abundance: -
CDR3aa: CASSGQTAGTDTQYF; v_gene: TRBV28; len: 15; abundance: -
CDR3aa: CASSLATGVGGDTQYF; v_gene: TRBV5-1; len: 16; abundance: -
CDR3aa: CASSLEGARNTEAFF; v_gene: TRBV7-2; len: 15; abundance: -
CDR3aa: CASSGGGPGLSQNIQYF; v_gene: TRBV2; len: 17; abundance: -
CDR3aa: CASSLGGRAPDTQYF; v_gene: TRBV5-4; len: 15; abundance: -
CDR3aa: CASSGTGDGSEAFF; v_gene: TRBV5-1; len: 14; abundance: -
CDR3aa: CASSLGGNSPLHF; v_gene: TRBV7-3; len: 13; abundance: -
CDR3aa: CASSVKGGGYTF; v_gene: TRBV5-1; len: 12; abundance: -
CDR3aa: CASSQVGSGETQYF; v_gene: TRBV4-1; len: 14; abundance: -
CDR3aa: CASSAPGRGRGRELFF; v_gene: TRBV9; len: 16; abundance: once
CDR3aa: CASRRMGYGYTF; v_gene: TRBV28; len: 12; abundance: -
CDR3aa: CASSLGQGSQPQHF; v_gene: TRBV6-5; len: 14; abundance: few
CDR3aa: CASSPIGGRLGNTGELFF; v_gene: TRBV3-1/TRBV3-2; len: 18; abundance: -
CDR3aa: CASSRTSGGAEEQYF; v_gene: TRBV18; len: 15; abundance: -
CDR3aa: CASSLAGLGEKLFF; v_gene: TRBV5-1; len: 14; abundance: -
CDR3aa: CASTETSLAGREIQYF; v_gene: TRBV7-2; len: 16; abundance: -
CDR3aa: CATSRDRGAGQPQHF; v_gene: TRBV15; len: 15; abundance: few
CDR3aa: CATSDDTPGGRYEQYF; v_gene: TRBV24-1; len: 16; abundance: -
CDR3aa: CASSFVGYEQYF; v_gene: TRBV12-3/TRBV12-4; len: 12; abundance: once
CDR3aa: CASSLYIGGGTDTQYF; v_gene: TRBV5-1; len: 16; abundance: -
CDR3aa: CASSLGTGAGGNTIYF; v_gene: TRBV7-6; len: 16; abundance: -